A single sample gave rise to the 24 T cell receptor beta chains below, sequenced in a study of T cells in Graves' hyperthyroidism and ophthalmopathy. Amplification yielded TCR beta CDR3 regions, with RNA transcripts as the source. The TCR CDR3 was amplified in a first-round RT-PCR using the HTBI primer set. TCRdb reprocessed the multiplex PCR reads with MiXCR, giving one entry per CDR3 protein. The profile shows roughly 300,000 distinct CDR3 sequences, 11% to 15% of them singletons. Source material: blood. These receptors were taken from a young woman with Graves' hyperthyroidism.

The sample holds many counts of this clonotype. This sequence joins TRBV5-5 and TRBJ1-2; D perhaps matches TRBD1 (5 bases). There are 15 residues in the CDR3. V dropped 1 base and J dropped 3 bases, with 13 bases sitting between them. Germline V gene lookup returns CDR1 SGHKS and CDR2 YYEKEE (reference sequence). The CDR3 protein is CASSLSAGRDYGYTF. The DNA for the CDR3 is TGTGCCAGCAGCTTGTCCGCGGGGCGGGACTATGGCTACACCTTC.

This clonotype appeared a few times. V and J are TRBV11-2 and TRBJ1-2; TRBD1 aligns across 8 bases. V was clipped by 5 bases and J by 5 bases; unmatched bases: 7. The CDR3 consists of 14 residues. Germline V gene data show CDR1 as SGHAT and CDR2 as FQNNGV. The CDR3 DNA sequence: TGTGCCAGCAGCGTTGACAGGGGTCAGTATGGCTACACCTTC. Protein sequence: CASSVDRGQYGYTF.

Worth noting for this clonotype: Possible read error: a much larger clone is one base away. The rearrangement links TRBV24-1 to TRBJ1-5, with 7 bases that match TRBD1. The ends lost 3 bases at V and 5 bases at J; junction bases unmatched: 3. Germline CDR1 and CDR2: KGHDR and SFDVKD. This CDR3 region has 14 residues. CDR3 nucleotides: TGTGCCACCAGTGATCGGGACAGCTATCAGCCCCAGCATTTT. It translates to CATSDRDSYQPQHF.

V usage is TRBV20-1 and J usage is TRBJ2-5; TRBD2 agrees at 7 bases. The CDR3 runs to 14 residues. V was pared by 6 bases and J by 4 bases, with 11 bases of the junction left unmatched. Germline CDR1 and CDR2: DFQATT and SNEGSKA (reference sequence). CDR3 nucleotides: TGCAGTGCCGTAGCGGGCCAAATACGAGAGACCCAGTACTTC. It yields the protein CSAVAGQIRETQYF.

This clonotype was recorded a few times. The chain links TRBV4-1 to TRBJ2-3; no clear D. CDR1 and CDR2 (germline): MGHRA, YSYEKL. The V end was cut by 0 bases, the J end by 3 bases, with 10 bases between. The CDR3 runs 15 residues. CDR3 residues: CASSQERTATDTQYF. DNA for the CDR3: TGCGCCAGCAGCCAAGAGCGCACAGCTACAGATACGCAGTATTTT.

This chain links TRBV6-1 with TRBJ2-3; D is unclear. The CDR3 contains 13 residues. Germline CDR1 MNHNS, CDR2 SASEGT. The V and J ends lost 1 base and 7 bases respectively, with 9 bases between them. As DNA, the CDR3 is TGTGCCAGCAGTGAAGACTGGGTATATACGCAGTATTTT. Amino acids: CASSEDWVYTQYF.

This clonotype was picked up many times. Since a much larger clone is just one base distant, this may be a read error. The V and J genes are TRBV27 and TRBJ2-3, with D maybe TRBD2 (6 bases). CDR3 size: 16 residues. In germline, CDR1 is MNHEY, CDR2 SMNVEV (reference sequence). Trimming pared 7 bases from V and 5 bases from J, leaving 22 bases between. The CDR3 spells CASNRGWGVAQDTQYF. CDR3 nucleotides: TGTGCCAGCAATAGGGGTTGGGGGGTTGCACAAGATACGCAGTATTTT.

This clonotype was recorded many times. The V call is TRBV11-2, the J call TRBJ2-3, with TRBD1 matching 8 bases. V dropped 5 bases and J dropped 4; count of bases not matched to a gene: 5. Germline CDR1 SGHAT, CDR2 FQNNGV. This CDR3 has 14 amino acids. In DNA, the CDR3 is TGTGCCAGCAGCCCACCGGACAGGGCAGATACGCAGTATTTT. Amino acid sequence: CASSPPDRADTQYF.

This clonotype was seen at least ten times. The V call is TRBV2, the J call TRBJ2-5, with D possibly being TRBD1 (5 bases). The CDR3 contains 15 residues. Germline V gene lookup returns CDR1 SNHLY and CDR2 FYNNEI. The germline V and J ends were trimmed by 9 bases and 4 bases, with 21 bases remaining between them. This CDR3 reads CARAGPTATLETQYF. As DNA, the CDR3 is TGTGCCAGGGCCGGCCCGACAGCCACTTTAGAGACCCAGTACTTC.

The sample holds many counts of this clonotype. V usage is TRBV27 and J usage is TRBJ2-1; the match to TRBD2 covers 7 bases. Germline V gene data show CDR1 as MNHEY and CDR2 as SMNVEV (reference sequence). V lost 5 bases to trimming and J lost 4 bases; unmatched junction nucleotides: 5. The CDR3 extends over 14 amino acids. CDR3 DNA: TGTGCCAGCAGTGGAACTAGCGTGTACAATGAGCAGTTCTTC. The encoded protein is CASSGTSVYNEQFF.

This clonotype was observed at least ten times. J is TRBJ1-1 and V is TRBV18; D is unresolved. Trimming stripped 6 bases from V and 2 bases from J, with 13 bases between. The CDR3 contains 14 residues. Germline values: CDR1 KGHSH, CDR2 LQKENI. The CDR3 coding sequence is TGTGCCAGCTCCCCTCAAAACGGAAACACTGAAGCTTTCTTT. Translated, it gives CASSPQNGNTEAFF.

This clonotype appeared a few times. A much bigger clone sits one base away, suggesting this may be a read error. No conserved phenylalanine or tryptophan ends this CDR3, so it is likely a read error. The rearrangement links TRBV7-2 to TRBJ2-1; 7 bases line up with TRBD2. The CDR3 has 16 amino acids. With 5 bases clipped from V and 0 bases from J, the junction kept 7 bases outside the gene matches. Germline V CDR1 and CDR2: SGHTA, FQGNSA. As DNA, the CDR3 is TGTGCCAGCAGCCTCCTTGGCGGGAGCTCCTACAATGAGCAGTTCCTC. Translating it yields CASSLLGGSSYNEQFL.

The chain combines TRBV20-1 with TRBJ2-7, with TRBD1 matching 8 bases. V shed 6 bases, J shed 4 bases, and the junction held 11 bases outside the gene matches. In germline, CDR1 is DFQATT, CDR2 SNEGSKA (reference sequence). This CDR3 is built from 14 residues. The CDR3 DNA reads TGCAGTGCCAATCAGGGGGCTGCTCGATACGAGCAGTACTTC. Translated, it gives CSANQGAARYEQYF.

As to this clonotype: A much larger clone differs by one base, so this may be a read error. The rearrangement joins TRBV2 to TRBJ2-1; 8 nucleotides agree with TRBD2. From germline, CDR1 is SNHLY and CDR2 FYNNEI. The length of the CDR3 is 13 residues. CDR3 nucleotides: TGTGCCAGCACGGAGCGGGGGTACAATAAGCAGTTCTTC. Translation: CASTERGYNKQFF.

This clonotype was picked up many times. The CDR3 spells CASRRPGAGNEKLFF. The CDR3 region has the DNA TGTGCCAGCAGAAGACCAGGGGCGGGGAATGAAAAACTGTTTTTT. The chain carries TRBV25-1 and TRBJ1-4; the D gene is possibly TRBD1 (6 bases). Germline V gene sequence: CDR1 MGHDK, CDR2 SYGVNS. V was shortened by 6 bases and J by 5 bases, with 16 bases between the two germline ends. CDR3 size: 15 residues.

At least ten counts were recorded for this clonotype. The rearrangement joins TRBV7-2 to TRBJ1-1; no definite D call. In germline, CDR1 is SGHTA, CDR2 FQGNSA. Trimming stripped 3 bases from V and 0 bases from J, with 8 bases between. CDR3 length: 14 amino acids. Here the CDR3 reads CASSFSWMNTEAFF. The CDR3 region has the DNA TGTGCCAGCAGCTTTTCCTGGATGAACACTGAAGCTTTCTTT. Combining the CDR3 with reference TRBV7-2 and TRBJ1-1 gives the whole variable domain GAGVSQSPSNKVTEKGKDVELRCDPISGHTALYWYRQSLGQGLEFLIYFQGNSAPDKSGLPSDRFSAERTGGSVSTLTIQRTQQEDSAVYLCASSFSWMNTEAFFGQGTRLTVV.

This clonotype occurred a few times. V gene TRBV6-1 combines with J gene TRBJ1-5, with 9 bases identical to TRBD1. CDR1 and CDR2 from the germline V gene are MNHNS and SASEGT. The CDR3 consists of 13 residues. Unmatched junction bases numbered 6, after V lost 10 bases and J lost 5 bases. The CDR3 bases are TGTGCCACTCAACGACAGGGGGATCAGCCCCAGCATTTT. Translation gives CATQRQGDQPQHF.

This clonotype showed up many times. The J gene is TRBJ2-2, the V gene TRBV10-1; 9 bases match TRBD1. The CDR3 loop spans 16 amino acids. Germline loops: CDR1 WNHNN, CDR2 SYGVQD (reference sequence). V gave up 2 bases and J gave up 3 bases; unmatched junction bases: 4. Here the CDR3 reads CASSEPGQGDTGELFF. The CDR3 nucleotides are TGCGCCAGCAGTGAGCCGGGACAGGGCGACACCGGGGAGCTGTTTTTT.

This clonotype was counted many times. CDR3 amino acids: CSARARLKDEQFF. The DNA of the CDR3 is TGCAGTGCTAGGGCCCGGCTAAAGGATGAGCAGTTCTTC. V usage is TRBV20-1 and J usage is TRBJ2-1, with unresolved D. The CDR3 sequence is 13 residues long. V was cut by 3 bases and J by 8 bases, with 14 bases left in between. In germline, CDR1 is DFQATT, CDR2 SNEGSKA (reference sequence).

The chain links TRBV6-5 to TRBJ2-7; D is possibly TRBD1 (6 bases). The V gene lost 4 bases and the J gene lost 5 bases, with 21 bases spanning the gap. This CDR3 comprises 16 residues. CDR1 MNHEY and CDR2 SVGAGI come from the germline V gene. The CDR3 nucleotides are TGTGCCAGCAGTTCCCGACCTAGGACAGCTCGTAACGAGCAGTACTTC. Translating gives CASSSRPRTARNEQYF.

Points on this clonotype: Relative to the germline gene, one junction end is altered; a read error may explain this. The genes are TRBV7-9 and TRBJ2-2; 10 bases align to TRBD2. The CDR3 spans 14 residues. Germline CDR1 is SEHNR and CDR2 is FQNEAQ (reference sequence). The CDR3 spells CASTGTSESGELSF. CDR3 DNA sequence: TGTGCCAGCACCGGGACTAGCGAGTCCGGGGAGCTGTCTTTT.

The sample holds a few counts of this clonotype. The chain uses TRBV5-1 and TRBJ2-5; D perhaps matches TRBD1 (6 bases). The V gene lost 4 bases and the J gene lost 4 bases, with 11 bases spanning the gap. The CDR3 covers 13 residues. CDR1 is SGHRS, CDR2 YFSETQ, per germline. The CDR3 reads CASSKQGGETQYF. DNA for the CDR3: TGCGCCAGCAGCAAACAGGGCGGAGAGACCCAGTACTTC.

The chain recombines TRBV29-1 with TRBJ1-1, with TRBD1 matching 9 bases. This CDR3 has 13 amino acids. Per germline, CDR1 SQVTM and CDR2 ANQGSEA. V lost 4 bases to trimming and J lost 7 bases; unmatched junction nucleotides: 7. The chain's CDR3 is CSVVRGQGIEAFF. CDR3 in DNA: TGCAGCGTTGTGCGGGGACAGGGAATTGAAGCTTTCTTT.

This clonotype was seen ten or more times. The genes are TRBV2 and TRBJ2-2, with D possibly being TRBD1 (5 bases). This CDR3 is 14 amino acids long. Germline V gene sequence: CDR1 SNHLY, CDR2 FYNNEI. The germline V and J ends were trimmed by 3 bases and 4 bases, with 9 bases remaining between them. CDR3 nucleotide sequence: TGTGCCAGCAGTGAGAGTCAGGGCACCGGGGAGCTGTTTTTT. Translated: CASSESQGTGELFF.